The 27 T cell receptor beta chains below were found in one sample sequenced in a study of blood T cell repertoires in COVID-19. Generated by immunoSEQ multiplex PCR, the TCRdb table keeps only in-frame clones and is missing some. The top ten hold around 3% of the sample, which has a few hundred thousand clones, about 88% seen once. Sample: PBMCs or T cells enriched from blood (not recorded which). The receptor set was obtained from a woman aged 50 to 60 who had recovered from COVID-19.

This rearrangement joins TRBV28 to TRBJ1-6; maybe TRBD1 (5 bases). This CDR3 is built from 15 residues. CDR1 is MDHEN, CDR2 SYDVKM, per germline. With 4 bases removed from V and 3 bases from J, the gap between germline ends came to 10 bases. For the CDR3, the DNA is TGTGCCAGCAGTTCCCGACAGCTCTATAATTCACCCCTCCACTTT. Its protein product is CASSSRQLYNSPLHF.

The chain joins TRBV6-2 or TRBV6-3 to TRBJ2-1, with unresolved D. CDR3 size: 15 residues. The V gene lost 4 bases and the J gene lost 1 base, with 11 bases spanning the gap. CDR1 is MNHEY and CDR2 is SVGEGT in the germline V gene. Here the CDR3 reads CASSSRLTSYNEQFF. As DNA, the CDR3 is TGTGCCAGCAGTTCACGTCTGACATCCTACAATGAGCAGTTCTTC.

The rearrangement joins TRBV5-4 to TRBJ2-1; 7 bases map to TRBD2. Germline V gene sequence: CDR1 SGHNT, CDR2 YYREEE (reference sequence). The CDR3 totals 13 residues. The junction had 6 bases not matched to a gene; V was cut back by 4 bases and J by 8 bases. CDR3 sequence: CASSPGRADEQFF. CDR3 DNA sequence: TGTGCCAGCAGCCCGGGGAGGGCCGATGAGCAGTTCTTC.

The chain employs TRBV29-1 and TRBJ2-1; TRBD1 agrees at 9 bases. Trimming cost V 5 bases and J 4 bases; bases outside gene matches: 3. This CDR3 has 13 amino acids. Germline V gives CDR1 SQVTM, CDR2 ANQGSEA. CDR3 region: CSVRQGGYNEQFF. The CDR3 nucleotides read TGCAGCGTTAGACAGGGGGGGTACAATGAGCAGTTCTTC.

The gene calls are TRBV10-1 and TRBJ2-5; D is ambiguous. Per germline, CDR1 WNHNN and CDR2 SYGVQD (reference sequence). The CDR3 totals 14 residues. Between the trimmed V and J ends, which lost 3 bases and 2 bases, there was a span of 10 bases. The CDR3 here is CASSDRRSQETQYF. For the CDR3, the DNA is TGCGCCAGCAGTGACCGTCGCAGTCAAGAGACCCAGTACTTC.

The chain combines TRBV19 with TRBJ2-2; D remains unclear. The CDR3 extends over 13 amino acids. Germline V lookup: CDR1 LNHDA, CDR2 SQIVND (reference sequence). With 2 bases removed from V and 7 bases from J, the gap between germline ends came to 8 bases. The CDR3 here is CASSINPSGELFF. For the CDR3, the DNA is TGTGCCAGTAGTATAAACCCGAGCGGGGAGCTGTTTTTT.

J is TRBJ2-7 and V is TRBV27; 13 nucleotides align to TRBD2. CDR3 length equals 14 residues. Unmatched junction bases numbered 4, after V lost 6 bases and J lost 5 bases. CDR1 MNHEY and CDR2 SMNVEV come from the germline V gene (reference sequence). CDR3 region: CASRTGTSGNEQYF. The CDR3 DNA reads TGTGCCAGCAGGACCGGGACTAGCGGGAACGAGCAGTACTTC.

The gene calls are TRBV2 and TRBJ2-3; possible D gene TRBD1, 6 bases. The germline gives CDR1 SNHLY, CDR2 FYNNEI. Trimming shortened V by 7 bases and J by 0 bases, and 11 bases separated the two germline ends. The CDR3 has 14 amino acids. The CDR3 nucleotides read TGTGCCAGCACCAAGGACAGCAGCACAGATACGCAGTATTTT. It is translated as CASTKDSSTDTQYF.

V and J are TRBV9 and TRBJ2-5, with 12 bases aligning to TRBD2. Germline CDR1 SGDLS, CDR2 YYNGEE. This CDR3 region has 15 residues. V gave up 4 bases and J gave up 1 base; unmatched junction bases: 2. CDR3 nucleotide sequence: TGTGCCAGCAGCCCGGGACTAGCGGGCCAAGAGACCCAGTACTTC. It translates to CASSPGLAGQETQYF.

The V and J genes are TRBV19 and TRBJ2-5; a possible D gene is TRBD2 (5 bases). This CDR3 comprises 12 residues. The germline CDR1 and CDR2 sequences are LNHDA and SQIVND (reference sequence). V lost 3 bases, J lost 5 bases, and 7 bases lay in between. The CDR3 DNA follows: TGTGCCAGTAGTATCGGGGATGAGACCCAGTACTTC. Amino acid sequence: CASSIGDETQYF.

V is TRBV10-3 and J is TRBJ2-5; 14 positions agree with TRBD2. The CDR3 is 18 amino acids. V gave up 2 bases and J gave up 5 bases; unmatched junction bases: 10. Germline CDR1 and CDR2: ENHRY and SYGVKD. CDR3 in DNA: TGTGCCATCAGTGAGGGGACTAGCGGGAGTAAACCCGGGGAGACCCAGTACTTC. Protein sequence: CAISEGTSGSKPGETQYF.

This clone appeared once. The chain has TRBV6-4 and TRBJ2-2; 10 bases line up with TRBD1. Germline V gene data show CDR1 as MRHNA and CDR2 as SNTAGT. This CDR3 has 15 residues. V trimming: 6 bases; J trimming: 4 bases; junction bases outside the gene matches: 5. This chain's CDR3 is CASSPGTGATGELFF. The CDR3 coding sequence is TGTGCCAGCAGCCCCGGGACAGGGGCCACCGGGGAGCTGTTTTTT.

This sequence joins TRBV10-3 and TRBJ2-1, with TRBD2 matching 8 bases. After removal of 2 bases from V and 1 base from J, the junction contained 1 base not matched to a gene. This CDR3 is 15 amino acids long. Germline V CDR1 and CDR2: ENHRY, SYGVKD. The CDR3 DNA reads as TGTGCCATCAGTGAGGGCGGGGGGTCCTACAATGAGCAGTTCTTC. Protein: CAISEGGGSYNEQFF.

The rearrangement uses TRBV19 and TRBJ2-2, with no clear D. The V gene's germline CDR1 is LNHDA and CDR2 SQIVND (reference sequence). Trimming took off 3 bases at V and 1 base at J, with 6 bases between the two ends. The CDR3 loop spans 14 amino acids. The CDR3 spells CASSILGNTGELFF. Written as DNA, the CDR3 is TGTGCCAGTAGTATTCTCGGGAACACCGGGGAGCTGTTTTTT.

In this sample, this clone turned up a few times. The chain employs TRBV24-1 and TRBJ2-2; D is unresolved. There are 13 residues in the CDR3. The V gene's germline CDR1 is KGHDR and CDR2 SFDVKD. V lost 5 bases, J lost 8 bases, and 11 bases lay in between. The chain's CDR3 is CATSAPARGELFF. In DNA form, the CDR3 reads TGTGCCACCAGTGCCCCCGCCAGAGGGGAGCTGTTTTTT.

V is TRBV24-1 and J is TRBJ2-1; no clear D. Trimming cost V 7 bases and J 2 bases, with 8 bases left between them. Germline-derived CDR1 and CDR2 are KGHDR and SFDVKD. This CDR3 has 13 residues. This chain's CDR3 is CATRAETYNEQFF. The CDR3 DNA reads TGTGCCACCAGGGCGGAAACCTACAATGAGCAGTTCTTC.

CDR3 sequence (DNA): TGTGCCTGGAGTGTACGGCAGGGGGCGTTCGAGCAGTACTTC. Its protein product is CAWSVRQGAFEQYF. V and J are TRBV30 and TRBJ2-7, with TRBD1 matching 8 bases. CDR1 GTSNPN and CDR2 SVGIG come from the germline V gene (reference sequence). Trimming at V came to 0 bases and at J to 6 bases, leaving 7 bases not matched to a gene. The CDR3 is 14 amino acids.

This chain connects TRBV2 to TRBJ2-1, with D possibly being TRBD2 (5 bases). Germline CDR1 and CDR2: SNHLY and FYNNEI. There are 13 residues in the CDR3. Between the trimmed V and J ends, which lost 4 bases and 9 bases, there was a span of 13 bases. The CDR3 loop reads CASSVSSRGEQFF. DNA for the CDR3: TGTGCCAGCAGTGTGTCTAGCCGGGGTGAGCAGTTCTTC.

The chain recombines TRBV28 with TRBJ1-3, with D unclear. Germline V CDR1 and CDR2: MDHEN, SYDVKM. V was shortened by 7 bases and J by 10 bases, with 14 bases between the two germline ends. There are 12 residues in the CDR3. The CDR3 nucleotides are TGTGCCAGCAAAGGAGTTGTTGGGACCATATATTTT. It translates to CASKGVVGTIYF.

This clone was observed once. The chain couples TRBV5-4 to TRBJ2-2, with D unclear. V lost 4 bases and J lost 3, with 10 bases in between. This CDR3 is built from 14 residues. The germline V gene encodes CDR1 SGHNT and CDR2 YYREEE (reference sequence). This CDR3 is CASSLGAYTGELFF. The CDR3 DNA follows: TGTGCCAGCAGCCTAGGCGCGTACACCGGGGAGCTGTTTTTT.

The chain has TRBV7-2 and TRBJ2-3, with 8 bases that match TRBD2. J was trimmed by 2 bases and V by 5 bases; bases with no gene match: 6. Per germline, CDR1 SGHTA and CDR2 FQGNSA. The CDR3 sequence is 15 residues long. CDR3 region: CASSLTAGDTDTQYF. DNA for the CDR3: TGTGCCAGCAGCCTAACAGCGGGGGACACAGATACGCAGTATTTT.

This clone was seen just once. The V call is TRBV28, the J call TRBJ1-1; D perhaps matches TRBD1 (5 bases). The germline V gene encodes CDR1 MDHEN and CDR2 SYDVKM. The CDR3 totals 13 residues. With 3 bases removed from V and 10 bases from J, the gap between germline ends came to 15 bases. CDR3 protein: CASSLDLTVRAFF. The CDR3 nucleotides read TGTGCCAGCAGTTTGGACCTGACAGTTCGAGCTTTCTTT.

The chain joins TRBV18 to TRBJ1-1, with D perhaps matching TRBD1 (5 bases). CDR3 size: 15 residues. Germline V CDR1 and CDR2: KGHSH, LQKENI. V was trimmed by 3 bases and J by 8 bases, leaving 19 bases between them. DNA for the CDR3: TGTGCCAGCTCACCGCCCCAGGCGAGACAGCTAGAAGCTTTCTTT. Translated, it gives CASSPPQARQLEAFF.

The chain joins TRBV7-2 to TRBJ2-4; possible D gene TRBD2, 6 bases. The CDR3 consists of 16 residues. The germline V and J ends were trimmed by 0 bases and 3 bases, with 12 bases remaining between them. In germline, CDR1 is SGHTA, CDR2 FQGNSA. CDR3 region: CASSLARELVKNIQYF. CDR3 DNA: TGTGCCAGCAGCTTAGCCCGGGAGTTGGTCAAAAACATTCAGTACTTC.

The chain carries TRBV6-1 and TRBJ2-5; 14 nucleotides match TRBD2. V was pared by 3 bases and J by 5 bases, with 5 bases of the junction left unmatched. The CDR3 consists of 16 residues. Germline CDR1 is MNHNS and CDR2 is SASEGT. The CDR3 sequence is CASSETSGRVTETQYF. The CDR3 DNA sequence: TGTGCCAGCAGTGAGACTAGCGGGAGGGTAACGGAGACCCAGTACTTC.

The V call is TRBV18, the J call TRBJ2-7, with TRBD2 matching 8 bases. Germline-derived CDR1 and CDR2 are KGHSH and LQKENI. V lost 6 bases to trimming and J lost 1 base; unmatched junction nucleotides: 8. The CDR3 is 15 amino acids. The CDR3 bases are TGTGCCAGCTCCCCCGGCCGGGGGGGTTCCTACGAGCAGTACTTC. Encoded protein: CASSPGRGGSYEQYF.

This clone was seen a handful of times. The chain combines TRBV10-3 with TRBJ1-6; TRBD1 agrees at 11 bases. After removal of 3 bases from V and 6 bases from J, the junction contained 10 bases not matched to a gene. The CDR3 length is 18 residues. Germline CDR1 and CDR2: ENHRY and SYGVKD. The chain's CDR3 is CAISDRTGGAKGNSPLHF. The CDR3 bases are TGTGCCATCAGTGACAGGACAGGGGGCGCGAAGGGTAATTCACCCCTCCACTTT.